This T cell receptor beta chain was sequenced in a study of CD8 T cells in Susac syndrome. RNA totalling about 0.45 to 1 ug underwent reverse transcription with random hexamers. immunoSEQ multiplex PCR amplified TCR beta CDR3 across 54 Vbeta, 13 Jbeta. TCRdb analysed the immunoSEQ multiplex PCR reads with MiXCR anew, one entry per CDR3 protein. The sample consists of 69,000 or so distinct CDR3 sequences, about 94% of them appearing once. CDR1 MNHEY and CDR2 SMNVEV come from the germline V gene (reference sequence). The CDR3 is 15 residues long. V was pared by 8 bases and J by 0 bases, with 14 bases between. Sequencing of TCR beta was carried out in blood CD8+ and CD4+ T cells. TEMRA cells were FACS-enriched, with CD8+ and CD4+ T cells isolated negatively.

Sequenced input: CD8+ T cells from PBMCs. The clonotype comes from a human donor with multiple sclerosis. The chain recombines TRBV27 with TRBJ1-5; D is unresolved. In nucleotides, the CDR3 is TGTGCCAGCGGATCTTACAGAAATAGCAATCAGCCCCAGCATTTT. This sequence encodes CASGSYRNSNQPQHF.